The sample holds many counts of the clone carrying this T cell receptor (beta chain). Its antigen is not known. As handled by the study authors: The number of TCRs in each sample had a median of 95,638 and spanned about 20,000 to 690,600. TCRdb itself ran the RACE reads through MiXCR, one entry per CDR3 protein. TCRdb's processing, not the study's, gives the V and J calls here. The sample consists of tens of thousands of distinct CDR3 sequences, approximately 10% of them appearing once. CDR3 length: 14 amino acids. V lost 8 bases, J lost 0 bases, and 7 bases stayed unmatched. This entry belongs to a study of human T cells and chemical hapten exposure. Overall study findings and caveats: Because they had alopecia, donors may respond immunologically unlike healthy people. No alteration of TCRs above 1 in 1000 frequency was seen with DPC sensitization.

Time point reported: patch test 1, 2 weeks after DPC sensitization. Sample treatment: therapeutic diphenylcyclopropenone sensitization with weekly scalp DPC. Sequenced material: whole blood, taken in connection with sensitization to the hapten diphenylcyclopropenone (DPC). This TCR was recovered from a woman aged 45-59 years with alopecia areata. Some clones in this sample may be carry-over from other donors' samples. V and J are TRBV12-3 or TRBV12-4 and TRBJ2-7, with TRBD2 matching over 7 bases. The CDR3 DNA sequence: TGTGCCAGCGGGGGGGTTCTGAGCTCCTACGAGCAGTACTTC. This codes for CASGGVLSSYEQYF.